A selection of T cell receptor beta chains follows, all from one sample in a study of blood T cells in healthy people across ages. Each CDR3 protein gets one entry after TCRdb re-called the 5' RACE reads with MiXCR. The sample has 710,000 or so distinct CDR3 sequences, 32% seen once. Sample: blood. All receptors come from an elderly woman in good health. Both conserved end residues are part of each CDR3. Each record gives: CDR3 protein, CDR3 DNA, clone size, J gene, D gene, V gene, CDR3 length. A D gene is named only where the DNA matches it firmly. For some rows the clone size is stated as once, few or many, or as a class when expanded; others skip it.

CASSQAGLSRGTDTQYF	TGTGCCAGCAGCCAAGCGGGACTAAGCCGAGGCACAGATACGCAGTATTTT	many	TRBJ2-3	TRBD2	TRBV4-2	17
CASSLAGKAGGYTF	TGCGCCAGCAGCTTGGCTGGAAAAGCGGGTGGCTACACCTTC	many	TRBJ1-2	.	TRBV5-1	14
CASSPTVFSTDTQYF	TGTGCCAGCAGTCCAACGGTGTTCAGCACAGATACGCAGTATTTT	many	TRBJ2-3	.	TRBV6-1	15
CARSLDRWGTEAFF	TGTGCCCGCAGTCTCGACAGGTGGGGCACTGAAGCTTTCTTT	.	TRBJ1-1	.	TRBV28	14
CASSPPSGGPGYNEQFF	TGTGCCAGCAGCCCACCTAGCGGGGGCCCTGGGTACAATGAGCAGTTCTTC	many	TRBJ2-1	TRBD2	TRBV7-2	17
CASKPPGQGGETQYF	TGCGCCAGCAAACCTCCCGGACAGGGTGGAGAGACCCAGTACTTC	many	TRBJ2-5	TRBD1	TRBV5-1	15
CASSLQLAGPEAFF	TGTGCCAGCAGCCTTCAATTAGCAGGGCCTGAAGCTTTCTTT	many	TRBJ1-1	.	TRBV9	14
CASRSGRELSYNEQFF	TGTGCCAGCAGATCCGGGCGGGAGCTCTCCTACAATGAGCAGTTCTTC	.	TRBJ2-1	TRBD2	TRBV7-2	16
CSAREGQGISQPQHF	TGCAGTGCTAGAGAGGGGCAGGGAATAAGTCAGCCCCAGCATTTT	few	TRBJ1-5	.	TRBV20-1	15
CASRDRQGSEKLFF	TGTGCCAGCAGGGATAGACAGGGAAGCGAAAAACTGTTTTTT	.	TRBJ1-4	TRBD1	TRBV3-1	14
CAISERQGANIQYF	TGTGCCATCAGTGAACGGCAGGGGGCAAACATTCAGTACTTC	many	TRBJ2-4	TRBD1	TRBV10-3	14
CATAGRFGGELFF	TGTGCCACTGCAGGGAGGTTCGGCGGGGAGCTGTTTTTT	.	TRBJ2-2	.	TRBV24-1	13
CASSQDQNGAYEQYF	TGTGCCAGCAGCCAAGATCAAAACGGAGCCTACGAGCAGTACTTC	many	TRBJ2-7	.	TRBV4-2	15
CSASPLADSYNEQFF	TGCAGTGCTAGCCCACTAGCTGATTCCTACAATGAGCAGTTCTTC	many	TRBJ2-1	.	TRBV20-1	15
CASRIQGRNYGYTF	TGTGCCAGCAGGATTCAAGGACGGAACTATGGCTACACCTTC	many	TRBJ1-2	.	TRBV6-6	14
CSARGQSEQYF	TGCAGTGCTCGGGGCCAGTCGGAGCAGTACTTC	.	TRBJ2-5	.	TRBV20-1	11
CSARDWGGGRETQYF	TGCAGTGCTAGAGATTGGGGCGGGGGTAGGGAGACCCAGTACTTC	many	TRBJ2-5	TRBD2	TRBV20-1	15
CASSVEQEARTDTQYF	TGTGCCAGCAGCGTAGAACAGGAGGCTCGCACAGATACGCAGTATTTT	many	TRBJ2-3	.	TRBV9	16
CATTGEANYGYTF	TGTGCCACGACAGGGGAAGCTAACTATGGCTACACCTTC	.	TRBJ1-2	TRBD1	TRBV2	13
CASSLGSDRANTEAFF	TGTGCCAGCAGCTTAGGGTCCGACAGGGCGAACACTGAAGCTTTCTTT	many	TRBJ1-1	TRBD1	TRBV7-6	16
CASSLSGQQETQYF	TGTGCCAGCAGCTTAAGTGGACAGCAAGAGACCCAGTACTTC	many	TRBJ2-5	.	TRBV7-3	14
CASSGTGAGHNEQFF	TGTGCCAGCAGTGGGACAGGGGCTGGACACAATGAGCAGTTCTTC	.	TRBJ2-1	TRBD1	TRBV2	15
CASSLIFGQVEAEAFF	TGTGCCAGCAGCTTAATCTTTGGGCAGGTCGAGGCTGAAGCTTTCTTT	.	TRBJ1-1	.	TRBV7-9	16
CASSIGSREQYF	TGCGCCAGCAGCATCGGGTCTCGGGAGCAGTACTTC	many	TRBJ2-7	.	TRBV5-1	12
CASRRDRGGTYEQYF	TGTGCCAGCAGGAGGGACAGGGGAGGCACCTACGAGCAGTACTTC	many	TRBJ2-7	TRBD1	TRBV6-5	15